The sample holds a few counts of the clone carrying this TCR beta chain. As yet, its antigen is unknown. This entry belongs to a study of vaccination and CD4 T cells after COVID-19. Notes on the study in general: Median SARS-CoV-2-reactive clonotypes rose from approximately 23 to 38, not significantly. A median of around 86% of reactive clones, in convalescent patients, became evident only post-vaccination. Relatively few convalescent patients were studied, without early post-infection timepoints.

The CDR3 has 14 amino acids. Germline V lookup: CDR1 DFQATT, CDR2 SNEGSKA (reference sequence). Trimming pared 5 bases from V and 5 bases from J, leaving 18 bases between. Noted treatment: approximately 9-day PBMC culture with coronavirus spike peptide pools or control peptides (ViraFEST assay). Days 3 and 7 were when half the medium was replaced with fresh IL-2 medium. Researchers used the Oncomine TCR Beta short-read assay to sequence DNA from cultured CD4+ T cells. TCRdb re-derived calls from the PCR reads in MiXCR, one entry per CDR3 protein. The table lists some 17,000 distinct CDR3 sequences, roughly 59% of them singletons.

This clonotype originated in a human donor who had recovered from COVID-19. The V and J genes are TRBV20-1 and TRBJ1-1; the D gene is possibly TRBD1 (6 bases). This material consisted of CD4+ T cells from blood, cultured in vitro, taken after SARS-CoV-2 vaccination. The CDR3 here is CSAFWGGGVTEAFF. The CDR3 nucleotides read TGCAGTGCTTTTTGGGGGGGCGGGGTTACTGAAGCTTTCTTT.